This T cell receptor beta chain was captured in a study of blood T cells in healthy people across ages. This clonotype was detected only a few times. Through a sample-barcoded 5' primer and a J-beta primer mix, a second PCR was run for about 6 to 11 cycles. Via MiXCR, TCRdb re-called the 5' RACE reads, giving one row per CDR3 protein. Among more than 600,000 distinct CDR3 sequences listed, around 25% were seen once. V lost 5 bases and J lost 5; bases outside the gene matches: 13. The CDR3 contains 16 residues. The germline V gene encodes CDR1 SEHNR and CDR2 FQNEAQ (reference sequence). Staff drew roughly 10 milliliters of peripheral blood from each donor. Separately, the same data were catalogued under a study of T cells of mothers and their children. Turning to that study: Samples were provided by three healthy Caucasian mothers and their six children.

The sequence came from a boy between 5 and 17 years old in good health. The specimen sequenced was blood. The J gene is TRBJ2-5, the V gene TRBV7-9; 8 bases are a match to TRBD2. The CDR3 DNA follows: TGTGCCAGCAGCCCAACATTCGGGGGGGCCGGGGAGACCCAGTACTTC. This gives the protein CASSPTFGGAGETQYF.